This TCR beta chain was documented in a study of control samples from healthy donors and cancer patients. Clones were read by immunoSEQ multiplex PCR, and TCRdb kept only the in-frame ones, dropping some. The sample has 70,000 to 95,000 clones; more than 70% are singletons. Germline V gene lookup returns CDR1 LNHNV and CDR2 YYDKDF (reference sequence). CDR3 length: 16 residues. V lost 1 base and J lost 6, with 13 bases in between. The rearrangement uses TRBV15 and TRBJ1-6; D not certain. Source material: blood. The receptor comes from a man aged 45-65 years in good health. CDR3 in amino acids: CATSRAPRMGNSPLHF. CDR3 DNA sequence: TGTGCCACCAGCAGAGCTCCCAGAATGGGTAATTCACCCCTCCACTTT.